The rows below give T cell receptor beta chains drawn from one sample of a study of OX40 agonist ivuxolimab in advanced cancers. Generated by immunoSEQ multiplex PCR, the TCRdb table keeps only in-frame clones and is missing some. Of tens of thousands of clones in the sample, around nine tenths were seen once. The sequences come from CD4+ or CD8+ T cells sorted from blood, collected in a trial of the OX40 agonist ivuxolimab. The receptors were sampled from an adult with an advanced solid tumor such as melanoma, head and neck, liver or kidney cancer. Each CDR3 is given with its conserved first and last residue. D genes are given only for firm matches. Expanded clones are given a class, and other clones once, few, many or no size at all.

j_call | v_call | d_call | clone_size | cdr3_length | cdr3_nt | cdr3_aa
TRBJ2-3 | TRBV11-2 | TRBD2 | few | 16 | TGTGCCAGCAGCCCCTGGGGTAGCGGGAGGTTGGATACGCAGTATTTT | CASSPWGSGRLDTQYF
TRBJ2-1 | TRBV6-5 | NA | NA | 12 | TGTGCCAGCAGTTCGATATGGAATGAGCAGTTCTTC | CASSSIWNEQFF
TRBJ2-3 | TRBV2 | TRBD2 | NA | 15 | TGTGCCAGCAGTAGGACTAGCGGGGTCTTCTATACGCAGTATTTT | CASSRTSGVFYTQYF
TRBJ2-7 | TRBV28 | TRBD2 | NA | 14 | TGTGCCAGCAGCCCGAGCGGGAGGGCCCACGAGCAGTACTTC | CASSPSGRAHEQYF
TRBJ2-1 | TRBV2 | NA | NA | 15 | TGTGCCAGCACCCCCGGGGTAGGGCAATACAATGAGCAGTTCTTC | CASTPGVGQYNEQFF
TRBJ2-6 | TRBV2 | NA | NA | 15 | TGTGCCAGCAGTCCCCACGGGCTTGGGGCCAACGTCCTGACTTTC | CASSPHGLGANVLTF
TRBJ2-3 | TRBV7-8 | NA | NA | 19 | TGTGCCAGCAGCTCCCAGTGGCTTTGGAACAAAGACCCCACAGATACGCAGTATTTT | CASSSQWLWNKDPTDTQYF
TRBJ1-5 | TRBV7-9 | NA | NA | 14 | TGTGCCAGCAGCTTCACCGGGGTGAATCAGCCCCAGCATTTT | CASSFTGVNQPQHF
TRBJ2-7 | TRBV19 | NA | NA | 15 | TGTGCCAGTAGGAAAACCCGGGGGAGCTCCTACGAGCAGTACTTC | CASRKTRGSSYEQYF
TRBJ1-2 | TRBV7-9 | NA | few | 13 | TGTGCCAGCACCGTTAACCCTAGCTATGGCTACACCTTC | CASTVNPSYGYTF
TRBJ2-1 | TRBV11-2 | NA | few | 15 | TGTGCCAGCAGCTTCCGGGGGCTATCATACAATGAGCAGTTCTTC | CASSFRGLSYNEQFF
TRBJ2-1 | TRBV4-2 | TRBD1 | NA | 13 | TGTGCCAGCAGCAGTGGCAGGGGGTTTGAGCAGTTCTTC | CASSSGRGFEQFF
TRBJ2-1 | TRBV15 | NA | NA | 20 | TGTGCCACCAGCAGAGATAAAGAAGAGGAGGAGTTCCCGCGTTACAATGAGCAGTTCTTC | CATSRDKEEEEFPRYNEQFF
TRBJ1-6 | TRBV5-5 | NA | NA | 15 | TGTGCCAGCAGTTCTGTAAGGGGAGATAATTCACCCCTCCACTTT | CASSSVRGDNSPLHF
TRBJ1-5 | TRBV5-6 | NA | few | 13 | TGTGCCAGCAGCTTGGGTCGATATCAGCCCCAGCATTTT | CASSLGRYQPQHF
TRBJ2-1 | TRBV7-8 | NA | NA | 14 | TGTGCCAGCAGTACGACCCCCGGTCTCGGTGAGCAGTTCTTC | CASSTTPGLGEQFF
TRBJ2-2 | TRBV30 | TRBD1 | NA | 15 | TGTGCCTGGGCCCCGGGACAGGGACGGACCGGGGAGCTGTTTTTT | CAWAPGQGRTGELFF
TRBJ1-4 | TRBV19 | NA | NA | 15 | TGTGCCAGTAGTACCTCCTTCGGGGTCCCAGAAAAACTGTTTTTT | CASSTSFGVPEKLFF
TRBJ2-7 | TRBV14 | NA | NA | 13 | TGTGCCAGCAGCCGACAGCCCGCCTACGAGCAGTACTTC | CASSRQPAYEQYF
TRBJ1-2 | TRBV6-6 | NA | NA | 12 | TGTGCCAGCAGGGCAAGGAACTATGGCTACACCTTC | CASRARNYGYTF
TRBJ2-1 | TRBV6-5 | NA | NA | 16 | TGTGCCAGCAGTTACTCCCCCAGCGTGTTGTACAATGAGCAGTTCTTC | CASSYSPSVLYNEQFF
TRBJ2-1 | TRBV5-6 | NA | NA | 16 | TGTGCCAGCAGCTTAAGGGAGACTAGGAAGCTCAATGAGCAGTTCTTC | CASSLRETRKLNEQFF
TRBJ2-4 | TRBV27 | NA | medium-sized | 16 | TGTGCCAGCAGTTTATCGCTGGGCGCGGCCAAAAACATTCAGTACTTC | CASSLSLGAAKNIQYF
TRBJ1-5 | TRBV7-8 | NA | NA | 14 | TGTGCCAGCAGCCCGGACACTCCCAATCAGCCCCAGCATTTT | CASSPDTPNQPQHF
TRBJ2-1 | TRBV2 | TRBD1 | NA | 16 | TGTGCCAGCAGTCAAGTACGGGACAGGGCTAAAAATGAGCAGTTCTTC | CASSQVRDRAKNEQFF
TRBJ2-2 | TRBV6-1 | NA | NA | 14 | TGTGCCAGCAGAACCGACGCGAACACCGGGGAGCTGTTTTTT | CASRTDANTGELFF
TRBJ2-2 | TRBV4-1 | NA | once | 16 | TGCGCCAGCAGCCGGGGTGGGCTCCAGCGCGGCGGGGAGCTGTTTTTT | CASSRGGLQRGGELFF
TRBJ1-2 | TRBV19 | NA | once | 15 | TGTGCCAGTAGTAACCCCGATTCAGCGAACTATGGCTACACCTTC | CASSNPDSANYGYTF
TRBJ1-4 | TRBV5-1 | NA | NA | 14 | TGCGCCAGCAGCCCCATCGGTGGGTATGAAAAACTGTTTTTT | CASSPIGGYEKLFF
TRBJ1-4 | TRBV19 | NA | NA | 15 | TGTGCCAGTAGTATAGGACGGACAACAAATGAAAAACTGTTTTTT | CASSIGRTTNEKLFF
TRBJ1-4 | TRBV19 | NA | NA | 12 | TGTGCCAGTAGTGACCGTGATGAAAAACTGTTTTTT | CASSDRDEKLFF
TRBJ2-7 | TRBV11-2 | NA | once | 13 | TGTGCCAGCAGCTTATTGGCAGCCTACGAGCAGTACTTC | CASSLLAAYEQYF
TRBJ2-3 | TRBV5-1 | NA | NA | 15 | TGCGCCAGCACCAGACAGGCTGGGAACACAGATACGCAGTATTTT | CASTRQAGNTDTQYF
TRBJ2-1 | TRBV29-1 | NA | NA | 14 | TGCAGCGTTGAAGATGACCTGGGATGGAATGAGCAGTTCTTC | CSVEDDLGWNEQFF
TRBJ2-7 | TRBV18 | NA | once | 13 | TGTGCCAGCTCAGGACTATCGCACTACGAGCAGTACTTC | CASSGLSHYEQYF
TRBJ1-1 | TRBV18 | NA | NA | 15 | TGTGCCAGCTCACCACCGGGGGGCGGGTCCACTGAAGCTTTCTTT | CASSPPGGGSTEAFF
TRBJ2-1 | TRBV28 | TRBD2 | NA | 15 | TGTGCCAGCAGTAGAGCGGGGAGACCCCTCAATGAGCAGTTCTTC | CASSRAGRPLNEQFF
TRBJ1-1 | TRBV15 | NA | once | 15 | TGTGCCACCAGCAGAGCGTCTGGCGGAAAAACTGAAGCTTTCTTT | CATSRASGGKTEAFF
TRBJ1-6 | TRBV27 | NA | once | 12 | TGTGCCAGCAGTACACAGGGTTTAGCCCTCCACTTT | CASSTQGLALHF
TRBJ1-3 | TRBV4-2 | NA | NA | 15 | TGTGCCAGCACGCGAAGGGGGGACTCTGGAAACACCATATATTTT | CASTRRGDSGNTIYF
TRBJ2-7 | TRBV28 | NA | once | 12 | TGTGCCAGCACTTCCCCCCCCTACGAGCAGTACTTC | CASTSPPYEQYF
TRBJ2-1 | TRBV19 | NA | NA | 13 | TGTGCCAGTAGTATAGAAACGGGAAACGAGCAGTTCTTC | CASSIETGNEQFF
TRBJ1-1 | TRBV4-1 | NA | NA | 14 | TGCGCCAGCAGCCTCCTCCCAGGCTACACTGAAGCTTTCTTT | CASSLLPGYTEAFF